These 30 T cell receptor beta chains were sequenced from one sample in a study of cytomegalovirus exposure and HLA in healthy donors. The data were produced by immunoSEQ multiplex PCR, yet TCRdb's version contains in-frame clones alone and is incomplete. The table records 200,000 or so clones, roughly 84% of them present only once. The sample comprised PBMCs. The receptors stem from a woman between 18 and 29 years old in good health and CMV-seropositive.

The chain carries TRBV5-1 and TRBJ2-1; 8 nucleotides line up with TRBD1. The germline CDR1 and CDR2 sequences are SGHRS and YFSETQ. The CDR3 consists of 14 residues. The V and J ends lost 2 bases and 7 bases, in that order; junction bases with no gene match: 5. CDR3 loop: CASSFGQGANEQFF. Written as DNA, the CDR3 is TGCGCCAGCAGCTTTGGGCAGGGGGCAAATGAGCAGTTCTTC.

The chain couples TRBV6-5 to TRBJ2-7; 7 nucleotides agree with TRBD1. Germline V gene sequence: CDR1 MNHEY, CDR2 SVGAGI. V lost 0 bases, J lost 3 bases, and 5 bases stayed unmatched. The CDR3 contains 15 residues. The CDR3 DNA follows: TGTGCCAGCAGTTACTCGACAGGGCCCCTCTACGAGCAGTACTTC. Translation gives CASSYSTGPLYEQYF.

The CDR3 sequence: CSVEGNVDTHTNSNQPQHF. CDR3 sequence (DNA): TGCAGCGTTGAAGGTAATGTCGACACCCACACAAATAGCAATCAGCCCCAGCATTTT. The chain combines TRBV29-1 with TRBJ1-5, with unresolved D. The V and J ends lost 1 base and 0 bases respectively, with 22 bases between them. There are 19 residues in the CDR3. Germline V gene sequence: CDR1 SQVTM, CDR2 ANQGSEA.

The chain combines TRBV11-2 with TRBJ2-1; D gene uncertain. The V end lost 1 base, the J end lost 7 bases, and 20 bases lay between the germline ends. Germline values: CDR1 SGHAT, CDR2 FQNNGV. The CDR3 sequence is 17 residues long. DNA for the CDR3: TGTGCCAGCAGCTTAGGTTGGCGCGGTGCCTCTCGGAATGAGCAGTTCTTC. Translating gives CASSLGWRGASRNEQFF.

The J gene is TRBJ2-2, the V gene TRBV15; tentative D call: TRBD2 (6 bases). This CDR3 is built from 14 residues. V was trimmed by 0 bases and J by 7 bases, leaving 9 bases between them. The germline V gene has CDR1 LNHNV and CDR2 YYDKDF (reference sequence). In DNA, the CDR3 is TGTGCCACCAGCAGAGAGAGGAGGGGCGGGGAGCTGTTTTTT. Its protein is CATSRERRGGELFF.

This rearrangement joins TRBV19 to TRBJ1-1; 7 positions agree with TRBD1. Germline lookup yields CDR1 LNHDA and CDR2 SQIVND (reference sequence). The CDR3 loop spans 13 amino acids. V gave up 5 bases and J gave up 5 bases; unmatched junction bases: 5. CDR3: CASSRTGETEAFF. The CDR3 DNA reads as TGTGCCAGTAGTCGTACAGGGGAAACTGAAGCTTTCTTT.

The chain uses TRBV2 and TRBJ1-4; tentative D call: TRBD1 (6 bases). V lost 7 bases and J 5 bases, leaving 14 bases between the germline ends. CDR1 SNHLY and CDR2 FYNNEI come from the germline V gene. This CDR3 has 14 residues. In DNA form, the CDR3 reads TGTGCCAGCACCATTACAGGGTTGAATGAAAAACTGTTTTTT. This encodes CASTITGLNEKLFF.

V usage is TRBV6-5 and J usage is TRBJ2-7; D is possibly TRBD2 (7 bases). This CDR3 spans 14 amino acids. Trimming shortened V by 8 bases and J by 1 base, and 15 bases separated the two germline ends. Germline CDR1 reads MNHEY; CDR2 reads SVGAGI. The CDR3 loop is CASRRGRESYEQYF. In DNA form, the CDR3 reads TGTGCCAGCCGACGGGGGCGGGAGTCCTACGAGCAGTACTTC.

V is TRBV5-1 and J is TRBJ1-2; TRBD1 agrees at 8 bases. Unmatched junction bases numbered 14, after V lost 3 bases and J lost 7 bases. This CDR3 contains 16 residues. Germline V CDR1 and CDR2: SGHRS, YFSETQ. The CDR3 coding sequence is TGCGCCAGCAGCTCGGAGAACATCAGGGGGCTCGGTGGCTACACCTTC. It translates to CASSSENIRGLGGYTF.

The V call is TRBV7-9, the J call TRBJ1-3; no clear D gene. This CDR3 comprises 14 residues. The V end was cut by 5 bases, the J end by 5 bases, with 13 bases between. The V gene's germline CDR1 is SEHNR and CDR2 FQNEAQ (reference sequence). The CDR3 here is CASSRPEGRNTIYF. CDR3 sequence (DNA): TGTGCCAGCAGCCGACCGGAGGGCAGAAACACCATATATTTT.

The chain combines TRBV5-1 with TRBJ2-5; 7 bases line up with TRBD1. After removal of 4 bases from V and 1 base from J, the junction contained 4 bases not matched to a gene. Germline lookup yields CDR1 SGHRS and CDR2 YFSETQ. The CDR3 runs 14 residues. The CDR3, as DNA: TGCGCCAGCAGCCCAGGGACAGCCCAAGAGACCCAGTACTTC. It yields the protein CASSPGTAQETQYF.

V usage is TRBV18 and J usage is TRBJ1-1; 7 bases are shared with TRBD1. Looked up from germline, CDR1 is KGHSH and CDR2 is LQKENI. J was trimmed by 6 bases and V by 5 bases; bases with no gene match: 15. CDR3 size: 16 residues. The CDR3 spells CASSATRRGPGAEAFF. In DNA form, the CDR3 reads TGTGCCAGCTCAGCTACACGTAGGGGGCCGGGTGCTGAAGCTTTCTTT.

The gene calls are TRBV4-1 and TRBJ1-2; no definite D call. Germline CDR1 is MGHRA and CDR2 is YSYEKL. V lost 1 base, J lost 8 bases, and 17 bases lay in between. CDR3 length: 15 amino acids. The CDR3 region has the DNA TGCGCCAGCAGCCAAGGCGGGGAGTTATCGGGCGGCTACACCTTC. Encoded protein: CASSQGGELSGGYTF.

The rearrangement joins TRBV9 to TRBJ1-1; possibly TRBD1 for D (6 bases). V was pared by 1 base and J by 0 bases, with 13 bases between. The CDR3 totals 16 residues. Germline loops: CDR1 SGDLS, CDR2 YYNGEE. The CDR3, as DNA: TGTGCCAGCAGCGTATCCAGGGGCAATTTGAACACTGAAGCTTTCTTT. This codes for CASSVSRGNLNTEAFF.

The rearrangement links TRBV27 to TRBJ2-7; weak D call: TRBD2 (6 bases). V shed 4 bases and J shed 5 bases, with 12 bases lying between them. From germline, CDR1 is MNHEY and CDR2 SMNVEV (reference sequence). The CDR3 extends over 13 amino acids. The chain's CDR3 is CASSSGGPHEQYF. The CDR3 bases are TGTGCCAGCAGTTCCGGAGGGCCCCACGAGCAGTACTTC.

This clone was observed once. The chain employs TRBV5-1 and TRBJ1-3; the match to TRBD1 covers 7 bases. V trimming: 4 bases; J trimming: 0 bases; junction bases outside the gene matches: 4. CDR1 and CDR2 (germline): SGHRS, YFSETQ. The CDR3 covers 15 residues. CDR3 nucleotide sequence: TGCGCCAGCAGCCCGGGGACAGTCTCTGGAAACACCATATATTTT. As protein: CASSPGTVSGNTIYF. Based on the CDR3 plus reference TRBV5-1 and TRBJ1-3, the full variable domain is KAGVTQTPRYLIKTRGQQVTLSCSPISGHRSVSWYQQTPGQGLQFLFEYFSETQRNKGNFPGRFSGRQFSNSRSEMNVSTLELGDSALYLCASSPGTVSGNTIYFGEGSWLTVV.

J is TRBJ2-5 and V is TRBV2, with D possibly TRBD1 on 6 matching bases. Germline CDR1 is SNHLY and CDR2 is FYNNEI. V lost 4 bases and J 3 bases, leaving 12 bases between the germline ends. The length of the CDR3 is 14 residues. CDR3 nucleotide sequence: TGTGCCAGCAGTGCCCAGGGGCGGGAAGAGACCCAGTACTTC. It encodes CASSAQGREETQYF. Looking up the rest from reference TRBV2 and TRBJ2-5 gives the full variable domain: EPEVTQTPSHQVTQMGQEVILRCVPISNHLYFYWYRQILGQKVEFLVSFYNNEISEKSEIFDDQFSVERPDGSNFTLKIRSTKLEDSAMYFCASSAQGREETQYFGPGTRLLVL.

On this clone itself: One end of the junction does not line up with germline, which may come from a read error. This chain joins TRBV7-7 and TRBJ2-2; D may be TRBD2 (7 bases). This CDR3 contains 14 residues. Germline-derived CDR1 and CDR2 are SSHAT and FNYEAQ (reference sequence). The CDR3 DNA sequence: TGTGCTAGCAGCTTAGGTCGGGGGGCAAGGGAGCTGTTTTTT. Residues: CASSLGRGARELFF.

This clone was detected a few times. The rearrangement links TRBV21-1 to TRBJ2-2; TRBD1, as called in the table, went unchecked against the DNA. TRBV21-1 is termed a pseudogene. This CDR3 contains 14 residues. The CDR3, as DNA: TGTGCCAGCAGCAAACGGCGGTCGACAGAGGAGCTGTTTTTT. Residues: CASSKRRSTEELFF.

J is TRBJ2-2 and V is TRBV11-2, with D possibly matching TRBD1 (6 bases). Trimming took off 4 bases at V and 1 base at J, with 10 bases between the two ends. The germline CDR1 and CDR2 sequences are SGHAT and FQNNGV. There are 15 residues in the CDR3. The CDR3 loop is CASSSIRGNTGELFF. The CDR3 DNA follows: TGTGCCAGCAGCTCCATCAGGGGGAACACCGGGGAGCTGTTTTTT.

The CDR3 sequence is CASQTSTNEKLFF. The CDR3 DNA is TGTGCCAGTCAGACAAGTACTAATGAAAAACTGTTTTTT. The V gene is TRBV25-1, the J gene TRBJ1-4; D is ambiguous. There are 13 residues in the CDR3. V was trimmed by 9 bases and J by 2 bases, leaving 10 bases between them. Germline CDR1 is MGHDK and CDR2 is SYGVNS.

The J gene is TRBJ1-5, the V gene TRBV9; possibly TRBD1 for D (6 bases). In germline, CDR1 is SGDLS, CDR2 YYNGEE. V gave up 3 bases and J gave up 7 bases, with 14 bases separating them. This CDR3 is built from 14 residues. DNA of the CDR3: TGTGCCAGCAGCGAGAGTCAGGGGCAACAGCCCCAGCATTTT. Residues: CASSESQGQQPQHF.

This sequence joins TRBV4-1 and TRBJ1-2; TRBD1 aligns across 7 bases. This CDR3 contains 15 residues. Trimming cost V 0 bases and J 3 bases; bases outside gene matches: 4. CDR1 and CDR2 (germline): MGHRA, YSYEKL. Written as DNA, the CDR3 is TGCGCCAGCAGCCAAGAGGGGACAGCTTACTATGGCTACACCTTC. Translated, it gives CASSQEGTAYYGYTF.

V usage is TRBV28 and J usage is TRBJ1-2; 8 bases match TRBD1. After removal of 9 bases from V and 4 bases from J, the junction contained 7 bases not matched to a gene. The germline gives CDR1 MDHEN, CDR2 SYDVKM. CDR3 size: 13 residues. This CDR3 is CASQGAYGYGYTF. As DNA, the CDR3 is TGTGCCAGTCAGGGGGCGTATGGCTATGGCTACACCTTC.

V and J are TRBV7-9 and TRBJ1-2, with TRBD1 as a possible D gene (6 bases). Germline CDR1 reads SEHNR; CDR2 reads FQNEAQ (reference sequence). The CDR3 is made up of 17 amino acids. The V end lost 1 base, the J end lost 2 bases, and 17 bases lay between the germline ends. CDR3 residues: CASSLEGTGLPNYGYTF. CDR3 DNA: TGTGCCAGCAGCTTAGAGGGAACAGGGCTTCCGAACTATGGCTACACCTTC.

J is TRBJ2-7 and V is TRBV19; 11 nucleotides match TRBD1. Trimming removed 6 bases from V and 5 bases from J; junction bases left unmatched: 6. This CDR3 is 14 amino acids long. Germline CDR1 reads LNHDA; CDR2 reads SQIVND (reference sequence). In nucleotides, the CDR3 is TGTGCCAGTAGAGGACAGGGGGCGACGGACGAGCAGTACTTC. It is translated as CASRGQGATDEQYF.

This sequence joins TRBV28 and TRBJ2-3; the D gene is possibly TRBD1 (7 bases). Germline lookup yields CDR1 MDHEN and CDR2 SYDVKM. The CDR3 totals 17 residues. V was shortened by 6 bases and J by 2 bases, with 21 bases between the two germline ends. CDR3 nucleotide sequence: TGTGCCAGCAGCTCCGCCCAGGGGGAGGCGGTCACAGATACGCAGTATTTT. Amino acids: CASSSAQGEAVTDTQYF.

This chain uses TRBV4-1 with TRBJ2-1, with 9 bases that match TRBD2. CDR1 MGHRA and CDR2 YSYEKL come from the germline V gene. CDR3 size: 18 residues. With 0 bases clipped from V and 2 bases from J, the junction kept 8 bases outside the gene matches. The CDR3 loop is CASSQDTAAGGPYNEQFF. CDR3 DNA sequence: TGCGCCAGCAGCCAAGATACTGCGGCGGGAGGGCCCTACAATGAGCAGTTCTTC.

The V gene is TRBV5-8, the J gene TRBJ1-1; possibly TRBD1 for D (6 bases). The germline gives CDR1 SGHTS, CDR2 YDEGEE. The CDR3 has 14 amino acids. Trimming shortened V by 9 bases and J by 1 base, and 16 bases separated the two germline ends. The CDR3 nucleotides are TGTGCCAACCCGACAGGTAGATCGAACACTGAAGCTTTCTTT. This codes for CANPTGRSNTEAFF. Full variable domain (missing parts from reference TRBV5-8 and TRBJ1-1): EAGVTQSPTHLIKTRGQQATLRCSPISGHTSVYWYQQALGLGLQFLLWYDEGEERNRGNFPPRFSGRQFPNYSSELNVNALELEDSALYLCANPTGRSNTEAFFGQGTRLTVV.

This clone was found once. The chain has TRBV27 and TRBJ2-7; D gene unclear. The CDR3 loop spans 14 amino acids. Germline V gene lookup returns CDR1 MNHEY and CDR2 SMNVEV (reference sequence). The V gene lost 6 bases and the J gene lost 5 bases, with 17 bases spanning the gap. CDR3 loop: CASRRQGPLHEQYF. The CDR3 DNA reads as TGTGCCAGCAGGAGACAAGGCCCGCTACACGAGCAGTACTTC.